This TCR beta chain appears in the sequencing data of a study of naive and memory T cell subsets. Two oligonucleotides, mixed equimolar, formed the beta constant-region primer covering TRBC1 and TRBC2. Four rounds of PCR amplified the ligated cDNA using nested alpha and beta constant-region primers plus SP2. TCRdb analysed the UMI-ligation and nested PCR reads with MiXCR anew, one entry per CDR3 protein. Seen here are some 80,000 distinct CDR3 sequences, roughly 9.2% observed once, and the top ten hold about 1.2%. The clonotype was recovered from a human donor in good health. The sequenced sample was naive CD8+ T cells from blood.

The CDR3 sequence: CASSQGQGAVYEQYF. DNA of the CDR3: TGTGCCAGCAGCCAAGGGCAGGGGGCGGTCTACGAGCAGTACTTC. The chain carries TRBV16 and TRBJ2-7, with TRBD1 matching over 8 bases. CDR3 size: 15 residues. The germline V gene encodes CDR1 KGHSY and CDR2 FQNENV. V dropped 2 bases and J dropped 3; count of bases not matched to a gene: 6.